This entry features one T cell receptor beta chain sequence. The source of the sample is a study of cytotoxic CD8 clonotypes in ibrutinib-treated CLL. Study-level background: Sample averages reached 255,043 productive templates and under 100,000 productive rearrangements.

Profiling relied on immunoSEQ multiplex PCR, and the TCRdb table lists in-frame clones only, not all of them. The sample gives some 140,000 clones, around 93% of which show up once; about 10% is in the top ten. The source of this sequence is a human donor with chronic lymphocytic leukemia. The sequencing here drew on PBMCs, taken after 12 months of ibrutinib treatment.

CDR3 loop: CASSQEHPWVDEQYF. DNA for the CDR3: TGTGCCAGCAGCCAAGAACACCCATGGGTCGACGAGCAGTACTTC. The genes are TRBV14 and TRBJ2-7, with no clear D. The CDR3 is 15 residues long. Looked up from germline, CDR1 is SGHDN and CDR2 is FVKESK. Trimming took off 0 bases at V and 5 bases at J, with 14 bases between the two ends.